The 9 T cell receptor beta chains presented below share a single source sample, sequenced in a study of cytomegalovirus exposure and HLA in healthy donors. Researchers ran the PCR with 60 Vbeta and 13 Jbeta primers. The protocol was immunoSEQ multiplex PCR, while the TCRdb copy is restricted to in-frame clones and leaves out a portion. Here the sample spans about 65,000 clones, around three quarters being singletons. The material sequenced was PBMCs. Receptors were obtained from a woman in her 30s in good health and CMV-seronegative.

This clone has just one count. The chain uses TRBV7-2 and TRBJ1-2, with no clear D. The V gene lost 5 bases and the J gene lost 4 bases, with 17 bases spanning the gap. The length of the CDR3 is 15 residues. In germline, CDR1 is SGHTA, CDR2 FQGNSA. The CDR3 reads CASSPRVTLGYGYTF. The CDR3 bases are TGTGCCAGCAGCCCCCGGGTAACCCTAGGCTATGGCTACACCTTC.

The chain couples TRBV4-3 to TRBJ1-2, with TRBD1 identical over 7 bases. CDR3 length: 15 amino acids. CDR1 is LGHNA, CDR2 YSLEER, per germline. V dropped 0 bases and J dropped 2; count of bases not matched to a gene: 3. The CDR3 sequence is CASSQEDRTNYGYTF. The CDR3, as DNA: TGCGCCAGCAGCCAAGAGGACAGGACCAACTATGGCTACACCTTC.

CDR3 residues: CASSLFGQMNTEAFF. The DNA for the CDR3 is TGTGCCAGCAGCTTATTCGGACAGATGAACACTGAAGCTTTCTTT. This chain uses TRBV11-3 with TRBJ1-1; D is perhaps TRBD1 (6 bases). This CDR3 has 15 amino acids. Germline-derived CDR1 and CDR2 are SGHNT and YENEEA. The V gene lost 2 bases and the J gene lost 0 bases, with 10 bases spanning the gap.

This clone was detected only once. The V gene is TRBV6-1, the J gene TRBJ1-6; D is undetermined. The CDR3 loop spans 14 amino acids. Germline-derived CDR1 and CDR2 are MNHNS and SASEGT. V lost 1 base and J 9 bases, leaving 10 bases between the germline ends. CDR3 DNA sequence: TGTGCCAGCAGTGAAGACATCGGAGGTTCACCCCTCCACTTT. Translating it yields CASSEDIGGSPLHF.

The DNA of the CDR3 is TGTGCCATCAGCGGGACTATCCGCTCCTACGAGCAGTACTTC. Translated: CAISGTIRSYEQYF. V and J are TRBV10-3 and TRBJ2-7; 7 nucleotides align to TRBD2. V gave up 6 bases and J gave up 0 bases; unmatched junction bases: 5. The CDR3 covers 14 residues. Germline loops: CDR1 ENHRY, CDR2 SYGVKD.

CDR3 nucleotides: TGCGCCAGCAGCCAAGACCGCGGGATCTCCTACGAGCAGTACTTC. It encodes CASSQDRGISYEQYF. This chain connects TRBV4-3 to TRBJ2-7, with D possibly TRBD2 on 6 matching bases. The CDR3 covers 15 residues. Between the trimmed V and J ends, which lost 0 bases and 0 bases, there was a span of 9 bases. Germline CDR1 LGHNA, CDR2 YSLEER.

V usage is TRBV4-1 and J usage is TRBJ1-1, with unresolved D. Per the germline V gene, CDR1 is MGHRA and CDR2 is YSYEKL. Trimming shortened V by 3 bases and J by 7 bases, and 6 bases separated the two germline ends. This CDR3 contains 11 residues. For the CDR3, the DNA is TGCGCCAGCAGCCACGGGAGTGAAGCTTTCTTT. Translated: CASSHGSEAFF.

This clone has a handful of counts. This rearrangement joins TRBV7-2 to TRBJ2-1, with TRBD1 matching over 8 bases. Per germline, CDR1 SGHTA and CDR2 FQGNSA. With V trimmed by 3 bases and J by 5 bases, 3 bases remained unmatched. The CDR3 is made up of 14 amino acids. The CDR3, as DNA: TGTGCCAGCAGCTTGTCAGGGGGCAACAATGAGCAGTTCTTC. It specifies CASSLSGGNNEQFF.

V and J are TRBV30 and TRBJ2-2, with D perhaps TRBD1 (6 bases). The CDR3 runs to 12 residues. Looked up from germline, CDR1 is GTSNPN and CDR2 is SVGIG (reference sequence). V was clipped by 3 bases and J by 6 bases, with 8 bases between them. The CDR3 DNA is TGTGCCTGGAGACAGGGAGCCGGGGAGCTGTTTTTT. This translates into CAWRQGAGELFF.